This T cell receptor (beta chain) was recorded in a study of cytotoxic CD8 clonotypes in ibrutinib-treated CLL. Method: immunoSEQ multiplex PCR; TCRdb's copy keeps in-frame clones and lacks some. This table has approximately 91,000 clones, 75% to 85% appearing once. This CDR3 has 14 residues. Germline values: CDR1 SGHRS, CDR2 YFSETQ. V shed 4 bases and J shed 7 bases, with 17 bases lying between them. Investigators sourced around 1.8 micrograms of genomic DNA from cryopreserved PBMCs for TCR beta libraries. Sequences were derived from PBMCs, sampled after 12 months of ibrutinib treatment. This receptor was taken from a human donor with chronic lymphocytic leukemia. The chain is built from TRBV5-1 and TRBJ1-1, with no clear D. The CDR3 spells CASSPPGGLVEAFF. The CDR3 DNA reads as TGCGCCAGCAGCCCCCCCGGAGGGCTGGTTGAAGCTTTCTTT.